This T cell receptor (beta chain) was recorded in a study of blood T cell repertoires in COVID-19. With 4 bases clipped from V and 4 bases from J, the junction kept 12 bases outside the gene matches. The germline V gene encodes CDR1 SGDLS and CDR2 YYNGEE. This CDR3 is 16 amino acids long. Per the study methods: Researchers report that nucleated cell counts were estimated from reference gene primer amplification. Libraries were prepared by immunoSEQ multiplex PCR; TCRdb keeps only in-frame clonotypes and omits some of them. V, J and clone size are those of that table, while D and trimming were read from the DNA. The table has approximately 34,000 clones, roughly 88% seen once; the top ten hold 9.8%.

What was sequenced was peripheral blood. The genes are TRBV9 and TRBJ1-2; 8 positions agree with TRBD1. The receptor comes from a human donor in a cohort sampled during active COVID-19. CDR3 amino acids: CASSPMDRVVVYGYTF. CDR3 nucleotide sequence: TGTGCCAGCAGCCCGATGGACAGGGTCGTCGTCTATGGCTACACCTTC.